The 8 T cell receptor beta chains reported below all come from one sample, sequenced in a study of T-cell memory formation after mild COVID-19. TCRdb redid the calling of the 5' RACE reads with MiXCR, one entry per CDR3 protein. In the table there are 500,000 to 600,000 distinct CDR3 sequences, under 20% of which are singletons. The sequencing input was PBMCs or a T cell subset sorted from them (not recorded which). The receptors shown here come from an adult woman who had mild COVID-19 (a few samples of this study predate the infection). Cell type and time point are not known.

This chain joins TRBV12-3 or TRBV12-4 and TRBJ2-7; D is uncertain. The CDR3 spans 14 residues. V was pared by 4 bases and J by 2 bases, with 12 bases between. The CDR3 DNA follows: TGTGCCAGCAGTTCAAGCTCGAGAACCTACGAGCAGTACTTC. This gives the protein CASSSSSRTYEQYF.

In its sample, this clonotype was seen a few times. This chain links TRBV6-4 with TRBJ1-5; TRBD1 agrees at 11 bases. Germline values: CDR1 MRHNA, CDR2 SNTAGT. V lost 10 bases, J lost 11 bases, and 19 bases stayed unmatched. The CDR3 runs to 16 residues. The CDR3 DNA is TGTGCCACAGGGACAGGGGGGCTTGGGGATGCCACCACCCAGCATTTT. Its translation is CATGTGGLGDATTQHF.

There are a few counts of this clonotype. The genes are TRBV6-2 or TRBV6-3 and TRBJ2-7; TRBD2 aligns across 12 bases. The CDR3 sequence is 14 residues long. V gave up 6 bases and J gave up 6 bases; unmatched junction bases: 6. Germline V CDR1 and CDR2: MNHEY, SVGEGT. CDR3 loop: CASRVTSGGVEQYF. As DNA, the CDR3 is TGTGCCAGCAGGGTGACTAGCGGGGGCGTCGAGCAGTACTTC.

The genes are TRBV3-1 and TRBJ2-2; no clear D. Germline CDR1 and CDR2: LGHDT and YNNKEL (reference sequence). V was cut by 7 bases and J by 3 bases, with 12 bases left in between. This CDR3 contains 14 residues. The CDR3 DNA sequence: TGTGCCAGCAAGGGAAGTCGGCACACCGGGGAGCTGTTTTTT. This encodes CASKGSRHTGELFF.

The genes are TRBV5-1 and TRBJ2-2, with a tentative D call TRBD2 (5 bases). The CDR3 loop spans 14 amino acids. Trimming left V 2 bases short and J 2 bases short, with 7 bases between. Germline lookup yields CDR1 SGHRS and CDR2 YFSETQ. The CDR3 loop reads CASSLADNTGELFF. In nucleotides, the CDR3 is TGCGCCAGCAGCTTAGCGGATAACACCGGGGAGCTGTTTTTT.

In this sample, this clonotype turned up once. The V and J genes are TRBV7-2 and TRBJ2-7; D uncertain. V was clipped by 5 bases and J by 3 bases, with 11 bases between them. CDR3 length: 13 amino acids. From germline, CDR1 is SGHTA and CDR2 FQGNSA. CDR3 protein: CASSRTGLYEQYF. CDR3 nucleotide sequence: TGTGCCAGCAGCCGCACTGGGCTCTACGAGCAGTACTTC.

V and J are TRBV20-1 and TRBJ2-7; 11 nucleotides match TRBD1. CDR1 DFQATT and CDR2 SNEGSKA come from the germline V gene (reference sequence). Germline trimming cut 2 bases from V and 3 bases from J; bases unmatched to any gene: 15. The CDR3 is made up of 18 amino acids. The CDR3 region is CSARPSGGQGVIIYEQYF. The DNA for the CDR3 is TGCAGTGCTAGACCCTCAGGGGGACAGGGGGTCATAATCTACGAGCAGTACTTC.

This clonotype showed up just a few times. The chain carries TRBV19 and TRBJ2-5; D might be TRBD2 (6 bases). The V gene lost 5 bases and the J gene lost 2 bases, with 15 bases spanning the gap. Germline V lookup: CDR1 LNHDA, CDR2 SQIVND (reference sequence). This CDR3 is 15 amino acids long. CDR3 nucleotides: TGTGCCAGTAGTGAGGGGACTTCCGAACAAGAGACCCAGTACTTC. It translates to CASSEGTSEQETQYF.